The entry below describes one T cell receptor beta chain. Other DNA sequences within the sample encode an identical CDR3. This entry comes from a study of blood T cell repertoires in COVID-19. Repertoires were generated with immunoSEQ multiplex PCR, while TCRdb's copy carries only in-frame clones and drops some. The sample holds over 300,000 clones; roughly nine tenths are singletons and the top ten take 0.95% to 1.5%. Unmatched junction bases numbered 2, after V lost 4 bases and J lost 4 bases. The germline V gene encodes CDR1 MDHEN and CDR2 SYDVKM. CDR3 length: 13 residues. The TCR was taken from a man aged 35 to 55 with acute or convalescent COVID-19. The chain couples TRBV28 to TRBJ1-2, with TRBD1 matching over 8 bases. What was sequenced was peripheral blood. CDR3 in amino acids: CASSSGQGYGYTF. DNA of the CDR3: TGTGCCAGCAGTTCAGGACAGGGCTATGGCTACACCTTC.